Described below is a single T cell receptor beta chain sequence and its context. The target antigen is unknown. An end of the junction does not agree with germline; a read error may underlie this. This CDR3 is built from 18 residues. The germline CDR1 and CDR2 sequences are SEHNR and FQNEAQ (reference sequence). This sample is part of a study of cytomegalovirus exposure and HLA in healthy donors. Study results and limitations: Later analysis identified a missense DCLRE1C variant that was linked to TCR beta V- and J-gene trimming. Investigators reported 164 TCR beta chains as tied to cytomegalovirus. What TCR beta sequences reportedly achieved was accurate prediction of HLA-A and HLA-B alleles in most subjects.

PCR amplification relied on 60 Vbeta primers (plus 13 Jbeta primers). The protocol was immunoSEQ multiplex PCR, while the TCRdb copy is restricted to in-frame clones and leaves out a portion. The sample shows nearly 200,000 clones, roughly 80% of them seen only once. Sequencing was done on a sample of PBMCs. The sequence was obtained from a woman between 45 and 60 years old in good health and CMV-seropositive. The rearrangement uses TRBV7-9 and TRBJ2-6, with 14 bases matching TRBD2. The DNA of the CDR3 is TGTGCCAGCAGCCGCGGGACTAGCGGGAGCTCCGGGGCCAACGGCCTGACTTTC. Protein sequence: CASSRGTSGSSGANGLTF. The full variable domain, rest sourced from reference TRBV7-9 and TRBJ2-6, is DTGVSQNPRHKITKRGQNVTFRCDPISEHNRLYWYRQTLGQGPEFLTYFQNEAQLEKSRLLSDRFSAERPKGSFSTLEIQRTEQGDSAMYLCASSRGTSGSSGANGLTFGAGSRLTVL.